This T cell receptor (beta chain) was identified during a study of cytomegalovirus exposure and HLA in healthy donors. The V and J ends lost 6 bases and 4 bases, in that order; junction bases with no gene match: 8. Germline V lookup: CDR1 SQVTM, CDR2 ANQGSEA. CDR3 length equals 15 residues. A few counts support this clone. The study ran its PCR with 60 Vbeta and 13 Jbeta primers. The method was immunoSEQ multiplex PCR; TCRdb's version includes in-frame clones alone and lacks a portion of them. The table records around 120,000 clones, 65% to 80% of them present only once. This receptor was obtained from a middle-aged woman in good health and CMV-seropositive. V is TRBV29-1 and J is TRBJ2-3; 12 bases map to TRBD2. The specimen sequenced was PBMCs. The CDR3 coding sequence is TGCAGCGTAGGGCTAGCGGGAGGGGGGGCAGATACGCAGTATTTT. This encodes CSVGLAGGGADTQYF.